This TCR beta chain was identified during a study of CD4 T cells in relation to SARS-CoV-2 and coronaviruses. For the study at large: The HLA restriction of the shared crossreactive spike epitopes was mapped.

Concerning this clone: Its antigen is still unknown.

Only in-frame clones appear in the TCRdb table, and some are missing; sequencing was by immunoSEQ multiplex PCR. Of about 36,000 clones listed, around 85% are singletons. CDR3 size: 16 residues. J gave up 8 bases and V 0 bases, and 9 bases lay outside the gene matches. Germline-derived CDR1 and CDR2 are MGHRA and YSYEKL. General study findings and limits: Samples before the pandemic and after infection were not matched within any donor. Culture-expanded clones reflect memory recall rather than primary priming during culture.

For around ten days, roughly 9.4 x 10^4 sorted CD4+ cells grew with T cell-depleted PBMCs and CEF. The sequence came from an adult with COVID-19. What was sequenced was naive CD4+ T cells from PBMCs, cultured in vitro. Subset given: naive CD4+ T cells isolated by negative enrichment. The V gene is TRBV4-1, the J gene TRBJ2-1; TRBD2 matches 8 bases. DNA for the CDR3: TGCGCCAGCAGCCAAGAGGCAGCGGGAGCTTCCCATGAGCAGTTCTTC. Translation: CASSQEAAGASHEQFF.